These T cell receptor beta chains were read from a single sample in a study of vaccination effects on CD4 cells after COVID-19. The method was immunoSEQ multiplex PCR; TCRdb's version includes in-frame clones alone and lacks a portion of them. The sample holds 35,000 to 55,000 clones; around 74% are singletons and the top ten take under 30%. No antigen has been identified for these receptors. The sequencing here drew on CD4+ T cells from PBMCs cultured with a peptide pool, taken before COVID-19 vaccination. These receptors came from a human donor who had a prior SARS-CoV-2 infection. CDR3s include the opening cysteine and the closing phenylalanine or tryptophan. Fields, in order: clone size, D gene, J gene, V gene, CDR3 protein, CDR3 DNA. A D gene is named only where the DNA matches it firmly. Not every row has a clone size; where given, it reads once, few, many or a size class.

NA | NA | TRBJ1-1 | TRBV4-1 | CASSQGRQAGKVGAFF | TGCGCCAGCAGCCAAGGTCGGCAGGCGGGGAAGGTGGGAGCTTTCTTT
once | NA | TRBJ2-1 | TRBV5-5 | CASSLAPARGLADDNEQFF | TGTGCCAGCAGCTTGGCCCCCGCCAGGGGGCTAGCGGACGACAATGAGCAGTTCTTC
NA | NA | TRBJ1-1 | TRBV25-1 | CASRRDWEAEAFF | TGTGCCAGCAGGAGAGACTGGGAAGCTGAAGCTTTCTTT
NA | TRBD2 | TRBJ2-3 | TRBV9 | CASTTGLGGARQYF | TGTGCCAGCACGACGGGACTAGGAGGAGCGAGGCAGTATTTT
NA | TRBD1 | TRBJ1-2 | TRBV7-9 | CASLGQGDGYTF | TGTGCCAGCTTAGGGCAGGGGGATGGCTACACCTTC
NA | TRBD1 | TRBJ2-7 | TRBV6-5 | CASTLLGTGTYEQYF | TGTGCCAGCACGCTTTTGGGGACAGGTACCTACGAGCAGTACTTC
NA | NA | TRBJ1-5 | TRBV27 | CASSLLANQPQHF | TGTGCCAGCAGTTTATTGGCCAATCAGCCCCAGCATTTT
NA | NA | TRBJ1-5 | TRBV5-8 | CASSLAGNQPQHF | TGTGCCAGCAGCTTGGCCGGGAATCAGCCCCAGCATTTT
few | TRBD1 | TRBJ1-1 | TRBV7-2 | CASSLDRDTEAFF | TGTGCCAGCAGCTTGGACAGGGACACTGAAGCTTTCTTT
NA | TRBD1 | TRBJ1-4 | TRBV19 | CATGPGGAPNEKLFF | TGTGCAACAGGGCCAGGGGGCGCCCCTAATGAAAAACTGTTTTTT
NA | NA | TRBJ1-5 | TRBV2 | CASSALLGSNQPQHF | TGTGCCAGCAGCGCCCTCCTTGGGAGCAATCAGCCCCAGCATTTT
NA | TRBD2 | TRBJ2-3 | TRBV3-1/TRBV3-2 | CASSQGGGRGTDTQYF | TGTGCCAGCAGCCAAGGAGGCGGGAGAGGTACAGATACGCAGTATTTT
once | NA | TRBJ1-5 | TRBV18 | CASSPINSNQPQHF | TGTGCCAGCTCACCAATCAACAGCAATCAGCCCCAGCATTTT
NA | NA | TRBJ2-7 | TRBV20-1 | CSASGQGPSYEQYF | TGCAGTGCTAGTGGGCAGGGCCCATCCTACGAGCAGTACTTC
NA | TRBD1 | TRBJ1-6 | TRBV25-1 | CASSDRGQGENSPLHF | TGTGCCAGCAGTGATAGGGGACAGGGGGAAAATTCACCCCTCCACTTT
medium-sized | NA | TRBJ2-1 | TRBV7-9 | CASSLFEGNEQFF | TGTGCCAGCAGCTTGTTCGAGGGGAATGAGCAGTTCTTC
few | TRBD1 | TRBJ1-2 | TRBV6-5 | CASSRYDRDGGYTF | TGTGCCAGCAGCCGATACGACAGGGACGGTGGCTACACCTTC
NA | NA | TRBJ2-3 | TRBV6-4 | CASSVEGVSTDTQYF | TGTGCCAGCAGTGTCGAGGGTGTAAGCACAGATACGCAGTATTTT
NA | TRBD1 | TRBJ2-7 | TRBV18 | CASSFSTGADEQYF | TGTGCCAGCTCATTCTCGACAGGGGCGGACGAGCAGTACTTC
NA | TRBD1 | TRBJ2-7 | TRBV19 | CASSIWTGEGEQYF | TGTGCCAGTAGTATTTGGACAGGGGAGGGCGAGCAGTACTTC
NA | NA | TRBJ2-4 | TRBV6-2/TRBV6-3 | CASSYDFYIQYF | TGTGCCAGCAGTTATGATTTTTACATTCAGTACTTC
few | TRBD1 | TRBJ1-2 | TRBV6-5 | CASSWTGGAYGYTF | TGTGCCAGCAGTTGGACAGGGGGCGCCTATGGCTACACCTTC
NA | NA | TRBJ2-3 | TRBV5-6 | CASSLADLTRRAQYF | TGTGCCAGCAGCTTGGCCGATCTGACTAGGCGAGCGCAGTATTTT
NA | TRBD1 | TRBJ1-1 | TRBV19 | CASSIGGQGAEAFF | TGTGCCAGTAGTATAGGGGGGCAGGGGGCTGAAGCTTTCTTT